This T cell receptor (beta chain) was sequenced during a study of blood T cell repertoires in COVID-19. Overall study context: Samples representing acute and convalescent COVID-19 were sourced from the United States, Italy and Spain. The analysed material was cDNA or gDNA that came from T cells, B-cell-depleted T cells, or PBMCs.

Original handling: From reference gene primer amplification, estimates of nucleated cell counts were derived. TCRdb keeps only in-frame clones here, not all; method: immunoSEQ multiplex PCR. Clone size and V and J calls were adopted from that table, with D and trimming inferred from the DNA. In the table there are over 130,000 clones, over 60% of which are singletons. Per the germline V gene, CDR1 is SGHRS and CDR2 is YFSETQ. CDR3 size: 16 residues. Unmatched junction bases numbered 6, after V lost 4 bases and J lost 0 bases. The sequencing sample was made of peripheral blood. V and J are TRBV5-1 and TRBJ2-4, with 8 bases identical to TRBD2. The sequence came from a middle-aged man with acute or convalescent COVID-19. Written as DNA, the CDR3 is TGCGCCAGCAGCCAATCAAGCGGGGGAGCCAAAAACATTCAGTACTTC. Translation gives CASSQSSGGAKNIQYF.